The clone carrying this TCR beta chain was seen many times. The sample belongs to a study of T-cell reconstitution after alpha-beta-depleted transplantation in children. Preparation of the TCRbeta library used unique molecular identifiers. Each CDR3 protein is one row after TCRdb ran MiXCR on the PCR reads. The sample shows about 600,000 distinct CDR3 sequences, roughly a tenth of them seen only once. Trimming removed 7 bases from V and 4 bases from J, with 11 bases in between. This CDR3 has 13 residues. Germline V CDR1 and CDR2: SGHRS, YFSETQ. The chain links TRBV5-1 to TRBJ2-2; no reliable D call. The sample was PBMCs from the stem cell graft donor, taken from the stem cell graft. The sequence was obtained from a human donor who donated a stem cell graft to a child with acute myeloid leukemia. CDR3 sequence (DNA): TGCGCCAGCTGTACAGAGCTCACCGGGGAGCTGTTTTTT. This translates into CASCTELTGELFF.